Shown below are 3 T cell receptor beta chains from a single sample sequenced in a study of cytomegalovirus exposure and HLA in healthy donors. 60 Vbeta and 13 Jbeta primers were used in PCR. This table comes from immunoSEQ multiplex PCR, and its TCRdb copy is limited to in-frame clones, with some not included. The sample's table shows 150,000 to 200,000 clones. Input material: PBMCs. The receptors originated from a man aged 25-45 years in good health and CMV-seronegative.

The rearrangement uses TRBV6-6 and TRBJ1-1; the D gene is possibly TRBD1 (5 bases). The V gene's germline CDR1 is MNHNY and CDR2 SVGAGI (reference sequence). V shed 0 bases and J shed 8 bases, with 16 bases lying between them. This CDR3 is 15 amino acids long. CDR3 in amino acids: CASSYSMGGGVEAFF. CDR3 DNA sequence: TGTGCCAGCAGTTACTCAATGGGGGGGGGAGTGGAAGCTTTCTTT.

The V and J genes are TRBV5-1 and TRBJ2-5; D might be TRBD1 (5 bases). The J call is doubtful: the DNA matches TRBJ2-7 better. The CDR3 sequence is 14 residues long. Germline-derived CDR1 and CDR2 are SGHRS and YFSETQ. The CDR3, as DNA: TGCGCCAGCAGCTTACCGACTCAGGGCTCCGAGCAGTACTTC. It specifies CASSLPTQGSEQYF.

With regard to this clone: Other DNA sequences in the same sample also yield this CDR3. The rearrangement joins TRBV18 to TRBJ1-1, with 9 bases matching TRBD1. The CDR3 sequence is 13 residues long. Per the germline V gene, CDR1 is KGHSH and CDR2 is LQKENI. Trimming cost V 6 bases and J 4 bases; bases outside gene matches: 3. CDR3 coding DNA: TGTGCCAGCTCTCGACAGGGGGGCACTGAAGCTTTCTTT. This codes for CASSRQGGTEAFF.